The next 17 T cell receptor beta chains were all read from a single sample in a study of blood T cell repertoires in COVID-19. This table comes from immunoSEQ multiplex PCR, and its TCRdb copy is limited to in-frame clones, with some not included. Among 90,000 to 120,000 clones, 65% to 80% were seen once, and the ten largest hold roughly 4%. The source material was peripheral blood. The receptor source for this set is a man in his 70s with acute or convalescent COVID-19.

This sequence joins TRBV6-1 and TRBJ1-1; D uncertain. The germline V and J ends were trimmed by 3 bases and 1 base, with 6 bases remaining between them. The CDR3 has 13 amino acids. CDR1 is MNHNS, CDR2 SASEGT, per germline. The CDR3 loop reads CASSDSRNTEAFF. CDR3 bases: TGTGCCAGCAGTGATAGTCGGAACACTGAAGCTTTCTTT.

The rearrangement uses TRBV7-2 and TRBJ1-4; 7 bases are shared with TRBD1. CDR1 SGHTA and CDR2 FQGNSA come from the germline V gene. V trimming: 2 bases; J trimming: 3 bases; junction bases outside the gene matches: 12. CDR3 length: 18 amino acids. The CDR3 nucleotides are TGTGCCAGCAGCTTATGGGGTCCCACAGGGGTAGCTAATGAAAAACTGTTTTTT. Its protein is CASSLWGPTGVANEKLFF.

The DNA of the CDR3 is TGTGCCAGCAGCGTAGCTCCAAGCGGGGGGGCCTCCGGGGAGCTGTTTTTT. It is translated as CASSVAPSGGASGELFF. This chain uses TRBV9 with TRBJ2-2; 10 bases line up with TRBD2. V shed 0 bases and J 6 bases; nucleotides not matched to a gene: 8. There are 17 residues in the CDR3. Germline V gene data show CDR1 as SGDLS and CDR2 as YYNGEE.

This sequence joins TRBV18 and TRBJ2-7, with 7 positions matching TRBD2. Per germline, CDR1 KGHSH and CDR2 LQKENI. V was pared by 0 bases and J by 1 base, with 9 bases of the junction left unmatched. CDR3 length: 17 amino acids. The CDR3 region has the DNA TGTGCCAGCTCACCACCGTACGGTAGCGGGTCTTCCTACGAGCAGTACTTC. Residues: CASSPPYGSGSSYEQYF.

This clone was seen a single time. The V gene is TRBV3-1 (or the pseudogene TRBV3-2), the J gene TRBJ2-6; D is unresolved. The CDR3 covers 13 residues. CDR1 is LGHDT, CDR2 YNNKEL, per germline (reference sequence). With 1 base removed from V and 4 bases from J, the gap between germline ends came to 2 bases. Here the CDR3 reads CASSQAGANVLTF. In DNA form, the CDR3 reads TGTGCCAGCAGCCAAGCGGGGGCCAACGTCCTGACTTTC.

The chain is built from TRBV11-2 and TRBJ2-5, with D possibly matching TRBD2 (5 bases). This CDR3 contains 14 residues. Deletions cut 3 bases from V and 7 bases from J, with 15 bases between. The germline V gene encodes CDR1 SGHAT and CDR2 FQNNGV. The CDR3 bases are TGTGCCAGCAGCTTCAAAGGGAGTGGGGTGACCCAGTACTTC. This gives the protein CASSFKGSGVTQYF. The whole variable domain, remainder taken from reference TRBV11-2 and TRBJ2-5, is EAGVAQSPRYKIIEKRQSVAFWCNPISGHATLYWYQQILGQGPKLLIQFQNNGVVDDSQLPKDRFSAERLKGVDSTLKIQPAKLEDSAVYLCASSFKGSGVTQYFGPGTRLLVL.

CDR3 sequence (DNA): TGTGCCAGCAGCTCCTCAGACAGATTCAACACTGAAGCTTTCTTT. Amino acid sequence: CASSSSDRFNTEAFF. This chain links TRBV9 with TRBJ1-1, with D tentatively TRBD1 (5 bases). Germline CDR1 SGDLS, CDR2 YYNGEE. The CDR3 loop spans 15 amino acids. The V end lost 4 bases, the J end lost 2 bases, and 15 bases lay between the germline ends.

This clone has more than one count but fewer than ten. The V and J genes are TRBV11-3 and TRBJ2-1; 9 bases map to TRBD1. The CDR3 runs 15 residues. The germline V gene has CDR1 SGHNT and CDR2 YENEEA. J gave up 9 bases and V 3 bases, and 9 bases lay outside the gene matches. The CDR3, as DNA: TGTGCCAGCAGCTTGGAAGGGGGACAGGGTGCTGAGCAGTTCTTC. Amino acid sequence: CASSLEGGQGAEQFF.

The V gene is TRBV5-1, the J gene TRBJ1-1, with D perhaps matching TRBD1 (6 bases). The germline gives CDR1 SGHRS, CDR2 YFSETQ. The CDR3 totals 13 residues. Trimming cost V 0 bases and J 7 bases, with 10 bases left between them. The CDR3 nucleotides read TGCGCCAGCAGCTTGGGGGCAGGGGATGAAGCTTTCTTT. Its protein product is CASSLGAGDEAFF.

The chain couples TRBV2 to TRBJ2-1; 8 nucleotides match TRBD2. The length of the CDR3 is 15 residues. The germline V gene encodes CDR1 SNHLY and CDR2 FYNNEI. Unmatched junction bases numbered 9, after V lost 6 bases and J lost 5 bases. CDR3 loop: CASRERLAGHNEQFF. CDR3 bases: TGTGCCAGCAGAGAAAGGCTAGCGGGCCACAATGAGCAGTTCTTC.

J is TRBJ2-1 and V is TRBV7-9; D remains ambiguous. The germline V gene encodes CDR1 SEHNR and CDR2 FQNEAQ (reference sequence). Trimming left V 1 base short and J 7 bases short, with 14 bases between. CDR3 length equals 15 residues. For the CDR3, the DNA is TGTGCCAGCAGCTTAGTCGGTACCCTGGAGAATGAGCAGTTCTTC. This codes for CASSLVGTLENEQFF. The full variable domain, its missing parts supplied by reference TRBV7-9 and TRBJ2-1, is DTGVSQNPRHKITKRGQNVTFRCDPISEHNRLYWYRQTLGQGPEFLTYFQNEAQLEKSRLLSDRFSAERPKGSFSTLEIQRTEQGDSAMYLCASSLVGTLENEQFFGPGTRLTVL.

This chain uses TRBV5-1 with TRBJ2-3, with 9 bases fitting TRBD2. The J segment lost 1 base and the V segment lost 0 bases, leaving 3 bases of the junction unmatched. Germline CDR1 is SGHRS and CDR2 is YFSETQ. The CDR3 totals 16 residues. For the CDR3, the DNA is TGCGCCAGCAGCTTGGGTTCTAGCGGGGGCACAGATACGCAGTATTTT. Residues: CASSLGSSGGTDTQYF.

The chain has TRBV9 and TRBJ1-3, with D possibly being TRBD1 (5 bases). The CDR3 covers 15 residues. Trimming shortened V by 4 bases and J by 0 bases, and 11 bases separated the two germline ends. Germline-derived CDR1 and CDR2 are SGDLS and YYNGEE. The CDR3 DNA follows: TGTGCCAGCAGCCCCCGGGGGGGCTCTGGAAACACCATATATTTT. Its protein is CASSPRGGSGNTIYF.

This chain connects TRBV7-6 to TRBJ2-5, with TRBD1 matching over 7 bases. After removal of 7 bases from V and 1 base from J, the junction contained 6 bases not matched to a gene. Germline V gene data show CDR1 as SGHVS and CDR2 as FNYEAQ. This CDR3 has 14 amino acids. Written as DNA, the CDR3 is TGTGCCAGCAAGTCCCACAGGGGCCAAGAGACCCAGTACTTC. This gives the protein CASKSHRGQETQYF.

The CDR3 nucleotides are TGTGCCACCCCACGTGAGGGGGAGCAGGAGCTAAACAATGAGCAGTTCTTC. Protein: CATPREGEQELNNEQFF. The chain uses TRBV18 and TRBJ2-1; perhaps TRBD1 as D (6 bases). V was pared by 10 bases and J by 5 bases, with 27 bases between. The CDR3 extends over 17 amino acids. The germline gives CDR1 KGHSH, CDR2 LQKENI.

This chain uses TRBV20-1 with TRBJ2-7; a weak D match, TRBD2 (6 bases). CDR1 DFQATT and CDR2 SNEGSKA come from the germline V gene (reference sequence). The CDR3 runs to 14 residues. With 3 bases removed from V and 7 bases from J, the gap between germline ends came to 19 bases. The CDR3 here is CSASVSPIAGEQYF. CDR3 DNA: TGCAGTGCTAGTGTCTCCCCAATTGCGGGAGAGCAGTACTTC.

The CDR3 DNA is TGTGCCAGCAGCCTCGGAACGGGTTCACCCCTCCACTTT. It encodes CASSLGTGSPLHF. The rearrangement links TRBV5-6 to TRBJ1-6; D not certain. V lost 4 bases and J lost 9, with 11 bases in between. The germline V gene encodes CDR1 SGHDT and CDR2 YYEEEE. CDR3 length equals 13 residues. Filled out from reference TRBV5-6 and TRBJ1-6, the complete variable domain reads DAGVTQSPTHLIKTRGQQVTLRCSPKSGHDTVSWYQQALGQGPQFIFQYYEEEERQRGNFPDRFSGHQFPNYSSELNVNALLLGDSALYLCASSLGTGSPLHFGNGTRLTVT.